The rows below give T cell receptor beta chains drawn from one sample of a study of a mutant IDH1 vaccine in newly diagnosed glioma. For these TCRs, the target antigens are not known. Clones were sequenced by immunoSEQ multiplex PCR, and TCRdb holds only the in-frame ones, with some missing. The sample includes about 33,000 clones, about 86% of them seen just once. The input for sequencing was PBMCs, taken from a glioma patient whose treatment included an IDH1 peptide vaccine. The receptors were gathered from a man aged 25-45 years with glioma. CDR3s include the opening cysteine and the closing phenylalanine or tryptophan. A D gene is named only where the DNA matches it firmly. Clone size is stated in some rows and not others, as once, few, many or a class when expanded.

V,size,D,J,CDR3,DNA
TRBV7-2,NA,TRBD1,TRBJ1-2,CASSPQGQGTNYGYTF,TGTGCCAGCAGCCCCCAAGGACAGGGAACTAACTATGGCTACACCTTC
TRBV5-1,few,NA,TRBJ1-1,CASSGGHGDTEAFF,TGCGCCAGCAGCGGCGGACACGGTGACACTGAAGCTTTCTTT
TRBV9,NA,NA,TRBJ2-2,CASSVEAGGAGELFF,TGTGCCAGCAGCGTAGAGGCAGGAGGGGCCGGGGAGCTGTTTTTT
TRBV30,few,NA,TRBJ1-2,CAWRIGIYGYTF,TGTGCCTGGCGAATCGGGATTTATGGCTACACCTTC
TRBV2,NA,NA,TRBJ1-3,CASSERTTRSGNTIYF,TGTGCCAGCAGTGAACGTACAACCCGCTCTGGAAACACCATATATTTT
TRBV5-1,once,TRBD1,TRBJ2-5,CASSLAGTGILETQYF,TGCGCCAGCAGCTTGGCCGGGACAGGGATTCTAGAGACCCAGTACTTC
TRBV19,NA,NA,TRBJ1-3,CASERSSGSTIYF,TGTGCCAGCGAAAGGTCCTCTGGAAGCACCATATATTTT
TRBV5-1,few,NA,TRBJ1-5,CASSNGVGQPQHF,TGCGCCAGCAGCAACGGGGTAGGGCAGCCCCAGCATTTT
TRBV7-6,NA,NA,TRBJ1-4,CASSSGGGPNEKLFF,TGTGCCAGCAGCTCTGGTGGGGGTCCTAATGAAAAACTGTTTTTT
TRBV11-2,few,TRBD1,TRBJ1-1,CASSFQGATEAFF,TGTGCCAGCAGCTTTCAGGGGGCGACTGAAGCTTTCTTT
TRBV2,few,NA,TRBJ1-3,CASSEINPGRPIYF,TGTGCCAGCAGTGAAATCAACCCGGGGAGGCCCATATATTTT
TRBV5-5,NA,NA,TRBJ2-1,CASSFGDSEQFF,TGTGCCAGCAGCTTCGGGGATTCTGAGCAGTTCTTC
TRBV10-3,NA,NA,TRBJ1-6,CAISESNHRVTSSYNSPLHF,TGTGCCATCAGTGAGTCGAATCACAGGGTCACTAGCTCCTATAATTCACCCCTCCACTTT
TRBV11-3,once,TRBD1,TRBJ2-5,CASSTRQGAGETQYF,TGTGCCAGCAGCACCCGACAGGGGGCCGGCGAGACCCAGTACTTC
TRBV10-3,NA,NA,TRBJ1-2,CAISDQDNGYTF,TGTGCCATCAGTGATCAGGACAATGGCTACACCTTC
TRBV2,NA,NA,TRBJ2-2,CASSEGGAGELFF,TGTGCCAGCAGTGAGGGGGGCGCCGGGGAGCTGTTTTTT
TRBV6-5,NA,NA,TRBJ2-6,CASSYRGEGANVLTF,TGTGCCAGCAGTTACAGGGGAGAGGGGGCCAACGTCCTGACTTTC
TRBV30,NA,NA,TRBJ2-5,CAWSATRREETQYF,TGTGCCTGGAGTGCGACTAGGAGAGAAGAGACCCAGTACTTC
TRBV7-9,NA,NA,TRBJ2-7,CASSQRGGITHEQYF,TGTGCCAGCAGCCAACGTGGGGGGATTACCCACGAGCAGTACTTC
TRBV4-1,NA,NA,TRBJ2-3,CASSQMTWDQIRTDTQYF,TGCGCCAGCAGCCAAATGACATGGGACCAGATCCGCACAGATACGCAGTATTTT
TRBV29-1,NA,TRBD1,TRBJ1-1,CSVGQGAGTEAFF,TGCAGCGTTGGACAGGGGGCAGGTACTGAAGCTTTCTTT
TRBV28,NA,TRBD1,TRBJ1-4,CASSYRTGLATNEKLFF,TGTGCCAGCAGTTACCGGACAGGGCTTGCAACTAATGAAAAACTGTTTTTT
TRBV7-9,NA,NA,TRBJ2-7,CASSLASSWGEQYF,TGTGCCAGCAGCTTAGCGTCAAGCTGGGGCGAGCAGTACTTC
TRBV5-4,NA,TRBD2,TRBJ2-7,CASSLGGGLHEQYF,TGTGCCAGCAGCTTGGGCGGGGGGTTGCACGAGCAGTACTTC
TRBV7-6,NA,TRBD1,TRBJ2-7,CASSPSGQGASYEQYF,TGTGCCAGCAGTCCATCGGGACAGGGGGCATCCTACGAGCAGTACTTC
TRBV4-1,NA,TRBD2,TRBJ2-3,CASSPSRAGSGSDTQYF,TGCGCCAGCAGCCCCTCCCGTGCGGGGAGCGGGAGCGATACGCAGTATTTT
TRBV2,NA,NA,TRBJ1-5,CASRGPNQPQHF,TGTGCCAGCAGGGGCCCCAATCAGCCCCAGCATTTT
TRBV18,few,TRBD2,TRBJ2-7,CASSPGLAGFTYEQYF,TGTGCCAGCTCACCGGGGCTAGCGGGATTCACCTACGAGCAGTACTTC
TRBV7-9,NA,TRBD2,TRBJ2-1,CASIWSGGLGGNEQFF,TGTGCCAGCATTTGGAGCGGGGGGCTCGGTGGGAATGAGCAGTTCTTC
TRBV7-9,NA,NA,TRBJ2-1,CASSGDSGEQFF,TGTGCCAGCAGCGGCGACTCTGGTGAGCAGTTCTTC
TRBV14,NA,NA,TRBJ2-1,CASSQVVKAYNEQFF,TGTGCCAGCAGCCAAGTAGTAAAGGCCTACAATGAGCAGTTCTTC
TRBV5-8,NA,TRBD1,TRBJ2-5,CASSLDRDSQETQYF,TGTGCCAGCAGCTTGGACCGGGACAGTCAAGAGACCCAGTACTTC
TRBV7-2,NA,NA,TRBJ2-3,CASSPGPSTDTQYF,TGTGCCAGCAGCCCCGGACCAAGCACAGATACGCAGTATTTT
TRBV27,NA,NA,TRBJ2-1,CASSLRDNSFYEQFF,TGTGCCAGCAGTCTCCGGGACAATTCTTTCTATGAGCAGTTCTTC
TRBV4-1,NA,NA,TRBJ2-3,CASSQESRTGQYF,TGCGCCAGCAGCCAAGAATCCCGGACCGGGCAGTATTTT
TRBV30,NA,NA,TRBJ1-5,CAWSPGYNQPQHF,TGTGCCTGGAGCCCAGGGTACAATCAGCCCCAGCATTTT
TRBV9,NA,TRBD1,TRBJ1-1,CASSQGVNTEAFF,TGTGCCAGCTCTCAGGGGGTGAACACTGAAGCTTTCTTT
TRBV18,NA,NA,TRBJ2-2,CASSPQVRNTGELFF,TGTGCCAGCTCACCACAGGTCAGAAACACCGGGGAGCTGTTTTTT
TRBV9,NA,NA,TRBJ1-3,CASSVASGDMGNTIYF,TGTGCCAGCAGCGTAGCTTCGGGGGATATGGGAAACACCATATATTTT
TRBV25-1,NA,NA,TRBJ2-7,CASSEYSGEQYF,TGTGCCAGCAGTGAATATTCTGGCGAGCAGTACTTC
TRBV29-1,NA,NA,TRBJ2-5,CSVGDTQETQYF,TGCAGCGTTGGGGACACCCAAGAGACCCAGTACTTC
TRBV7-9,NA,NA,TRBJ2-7,CASSLATGRGEQYF,TGTGCCAGCAGCTTAGCGACGGGAAGGGGCGAGCAGTACTTC
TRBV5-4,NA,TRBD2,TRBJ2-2,CASSLASGGTGELFF,TGTGCCAGCAGCTTGGCTAGCGGGGGGACCGGGGAGCTGTTTTTT
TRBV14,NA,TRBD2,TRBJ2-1,CASSQEGASGSSYNEQFF,TGTGCCAGCAGCCAAGAAGGGGCTAGCGGGAGCTCCTACAATGAGCAGTTCTTC
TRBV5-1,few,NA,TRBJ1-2,CASSPGTPNYGYTF,TGCGCCAGCAGCCCCGGGACACCTAACTATGGCTACACCTTC
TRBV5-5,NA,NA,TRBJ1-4,CASSLVPPRTNEKLFF,TGTGCCAGCAGCTTGGTGCCCCCTCGGACTAATGAAAAACTGTTTTTT
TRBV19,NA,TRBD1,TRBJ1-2,CASSSQGARGYTF,TGTGCCAGTAGTTCCCAGGGGGCGCGTGGCTACACCTTC
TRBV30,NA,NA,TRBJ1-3,CAWSVRGQNSGNTIYF,TGTGCCTGGAGTGTACGCGGACAGAACTCTGGAAACACCATATATTTT
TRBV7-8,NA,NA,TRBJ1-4,CASSLVEGDDGEKLFF,TGTGCCAGCAGCTTAGTAGAGGGGGACGACGGGGAAAAACTGTTTTTT
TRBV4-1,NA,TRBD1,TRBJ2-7,CASSQTHGFSGTANSYEQYF,TGCGCCAGCAGCCAAACCCACGGTTTTTCCGGGACAGCCAACTCCTACGAGCAGTACTTC
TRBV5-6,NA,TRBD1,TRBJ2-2,CASSWGTGNTGELFF,TGTGCCAGCAGCTGGGGGACAGGGAACACCGGGGAGCTGTTTTTT
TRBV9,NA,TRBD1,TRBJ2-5,CASSVSTAGGLKETQYF,TGTGCCAGCAGCGTTTCAACGGCAGGGGGTCTAAAGGAGACCCAGTACTTC
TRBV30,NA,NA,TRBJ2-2,CAWSPPWAISNTGELFF,TGTGCCTGGAGTCCCCCTTGGGCGATTTCGAACACCGGGGAGCTGTTTTTT
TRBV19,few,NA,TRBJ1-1,CASSIDRGWAEAFF,TGTGCCAGTAGTATAGATCGGGGATGGGCTGAAGCTTTCTTT
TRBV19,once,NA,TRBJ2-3,CASSKDRPSTDTQYF,TGTGCCAGTAGCAAGGACCGCCCTAGCACAGATACGCAGTATTTT
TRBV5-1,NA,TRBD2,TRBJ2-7,CASSLAFLAGFNDEQYF,TGCGCCAGCAGCTTGGCGTTCCTAGCGGGTTTTAATGACGAGCAGTACTTC
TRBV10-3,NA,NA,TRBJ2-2,CAISESIRNTGELFF,TGTGCCATCAGTGAGTCGATTAGGAACACCGGGGAGCTGTTTTTC